The 2 T cell receptor beta chains below all came from one sample that was sequenced in a study of T cells after yellow fever vaccination. TCRdb reanalysed the 5' RACE reads using MiXCR and keeps one entry per CDR3 protein. This sample yields some 240,000 distinct CDR3 sequences, of which 5.2% are seen a single time; around 3.5% belongs to the top ten. Sequenced here: CD4+ T cells sorted from PBMCs, sampled on the day of the yellow fever booster vaccination. The source of these receptors is a man between 18 and 29 years old who received the YFV17D yellow fever vaccine.

There are a few counts of this clonotype. This sequence joins TRBV7-2 and TRBJ1-2, with a possible D match to TRBD1 (5 bases). CDR3 length equals 14 residues. Germline CDR1 SGHTA, CDR2 FQGNSA. V lost 0 bases and J lost 5, with 10 bases in between. CDR3 in DNA: TGTGCCAGCAGCTTAGCGCAGGGAGGATATGGCTACACCTTC. Its translation is CASSLAQGGYGYTF.

This clonotype appeared a few times. This sequence joins TRBV7-2 and TRBJ2-3, with 12 bases aligning to TRBD2. Germline assignment: CDR1 SGHTA and CDR2 FQGNSA. V lost 5 bases and J lost 4; bases outside the gene matches: 10. The CDR3 length is 17 residues. The CDR3 loop is CASSQLRTSGAADTQYF. The DNA for the CDR3 is TGTGCCAGCAGCCAACTCCGGACTAGCGGGGCAGCAGATACGCAGTATTTT.